The clone carrying this T cell receptor beta chain has just a few counts. What it recognizes is unknown. The entry originates in a study of human T cells and chemical hapten exposure. Study background: Patch tests of 0.01% DPC on the upper back were read at 6 days.

Overall study results and limits: Alopecia in the donors means their immune response may deviate from healthy people's.

Time point: patch test 3, about 24 weeks after DPC sensitization. As to treatment: therapeutic diphenylcyclopropenone sensitization with weekly scalp DPC. Whole blood that had not been fractionated was the source of extracted total RNA. Deletions cut 5 bases from V and 1 base from J, with 16 bases between. The germline CDR1 and CDR2 sequences are MNHEY and SMNVEV (reference sequence). This CDR3 contains 16 residues. Each CDR3 protein is one row after TCRdb ran MiXCR on the RACE reads. The sample holds 100,000 to 120,000 distinct CDR3 sequences; less than 35% are singletons and the top ten take less than 3%.

This TCR was recovered from a man aged 40-50 years with alopecia areata. Some clones in this sample may be carry-over from other donors' samples. This sequence joins TRBV27 and TRBJ2-3; D may be TRBD1 or TRBD2 (5 bases each). Sequencing was performed on whole blood, taken in connection with sensitization to the hapten diphenylcyclopropenone (DPC). CDR3 nucleotides: TGTGCCAGCAGTCCCGGGGCCCTATGGGGCACAGATACGCAGTATTTT. This sequence encodes CASSPGALWGTDTQYF.